This T cell receptor (beta chain) emerged from a study of control samples from healthy donors and cancer patients. Germline assignment: CDR1 MDHEN and CDR2 SYDVKM. This CDR3 region has 14 residues. With 8 bases clipped from V and 8 bases from J, the junction kept 14 bases outside the gene matches. Sequenced by immunoSEQ multiplex PCR; TCRdb stores in-frame clones only, minus some. The table records about 410,000 clones, 75% to 95% of them present only once. The V call is TRBV28, the J call TRBJ1-2, with 7 bases matching TRBD1. Sequences were obtained from PBMCs. This clonotype originated in a man aged 35-49 years with head and neck cancer. The CDR3 here is CASELLQGRGGYTF. In DNA, the CDR3 is TGTGCCAGCGAACTATTACAGGGGAGAGGAGGCTACACCTTC.